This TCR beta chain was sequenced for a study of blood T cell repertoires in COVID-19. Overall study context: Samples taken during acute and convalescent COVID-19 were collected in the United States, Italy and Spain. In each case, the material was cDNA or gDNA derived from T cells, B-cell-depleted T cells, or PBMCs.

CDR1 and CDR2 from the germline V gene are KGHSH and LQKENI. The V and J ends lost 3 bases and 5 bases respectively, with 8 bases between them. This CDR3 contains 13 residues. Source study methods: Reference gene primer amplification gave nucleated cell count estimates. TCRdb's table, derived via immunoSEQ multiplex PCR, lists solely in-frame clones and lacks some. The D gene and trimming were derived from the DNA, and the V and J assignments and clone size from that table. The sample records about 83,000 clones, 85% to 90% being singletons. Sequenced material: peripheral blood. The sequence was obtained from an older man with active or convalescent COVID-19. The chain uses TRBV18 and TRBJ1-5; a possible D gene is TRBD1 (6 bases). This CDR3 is CASSPAGDQPQHF. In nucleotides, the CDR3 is TGTGCCAGCTCACCTGCAGGGGATCAGCCCCAGCATTTT.